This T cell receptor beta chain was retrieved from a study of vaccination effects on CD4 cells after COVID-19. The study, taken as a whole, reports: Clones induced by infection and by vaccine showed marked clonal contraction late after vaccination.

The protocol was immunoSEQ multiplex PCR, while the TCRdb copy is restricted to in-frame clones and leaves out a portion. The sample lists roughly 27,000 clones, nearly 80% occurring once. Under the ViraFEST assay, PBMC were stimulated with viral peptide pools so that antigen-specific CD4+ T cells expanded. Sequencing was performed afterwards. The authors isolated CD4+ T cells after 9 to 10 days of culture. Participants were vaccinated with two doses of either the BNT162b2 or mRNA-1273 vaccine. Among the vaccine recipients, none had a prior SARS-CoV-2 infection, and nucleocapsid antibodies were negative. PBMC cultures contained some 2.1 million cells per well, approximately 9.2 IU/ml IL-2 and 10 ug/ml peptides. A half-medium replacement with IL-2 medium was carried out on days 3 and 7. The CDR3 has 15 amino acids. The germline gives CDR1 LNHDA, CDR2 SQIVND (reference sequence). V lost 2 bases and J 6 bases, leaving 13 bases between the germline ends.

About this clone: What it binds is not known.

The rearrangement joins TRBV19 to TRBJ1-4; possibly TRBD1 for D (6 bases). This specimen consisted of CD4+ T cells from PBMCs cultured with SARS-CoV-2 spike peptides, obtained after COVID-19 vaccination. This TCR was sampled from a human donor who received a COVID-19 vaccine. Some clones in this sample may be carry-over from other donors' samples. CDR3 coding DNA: TGTGCCAGTAGTATATCCGGGGGGCTGGATGAAAAACTGTTTTTT. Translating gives CASSISGGLDEKLFF.